Listed here are 31 T cell receptor beta chains from one sample, sequenced in a study of T cell changes during pregnancy in multiple sclerosis. Produced via immunoSEQ multiplex PCR; TCRdb's table is partial and in-frame only. The profile shows some 38,000 clones, approximately 94% of them singletons. Sequencing used CD4+ T cells from peripheral blood mononuclear cells, obtained in the second trimester of pregnancy. The receptors were gathered from a female donor with multiple sclerosis, enrolled in a pregnancy study.

V usage is TRBV27 and J usage is TRBJ2-5; 16 positions match TRBD2. V lost 6 bases to trimming and J lost 2 bases; unmatched junction nucleotides: 6. The CDR3 loop spans 17 amino acids. Germline lookup yields CDR1 MNHEY and CDR2 SMNVEV (reference sequence). CDR3 DNA sequence: TGTGCCAGCAGCCCGGGACTAGCGGGGGGGTGGCAAGAGACCCAGTACTTC. Translating gives CASSPGLAGGWQETQYF.

The chain couples TRBV5-1 to TRBJ2-2, with D possibly TRBD1 on 5 matching bases. The CDR3 loop spans 15 amino acids. Germline-derived CDR1 and CDR2 are SGHRS and YFSETQ. Trimming removed 5 bases from V and 3 bases from J, with 14 bases in between. Here the CDR3 DNA reads TGCGCCAGCAGTCAATCGACCAGGGACACCGGGGAGCTGTTTTTT. This translates into CASSQSTRDTGELFF.

The rearrangement joins TRBV23-1 to TRBJ2-1, with 11 bases fitting TRBD2. TRBV23-1 is given ORF status, its function remaining uncertain. The CDR3 is made up of 15 amino acids. With V trimmed by 2 bases and J by 6 bases, 3 bases remained unmatched. CDR3 sequence (DNA): TGCGCCAGCAGTCAAAGGCTAGCGGGAGGCAATGAGCAGTTCTTC. Translation: CASSQRLAGGNEQFF.

The chain combines TRBV5-1 with TRBJ1-1; 7 bases match TRBD1. The J segment lost 5 bases and the V segment lost 4 bases, leaving 8 bases of the junction unmatched. CDR3 length: 14 amino acids. The germline CDR1 and CDR2 sequences are SGHRS and YFSETQ. The CDR3 sequence: CASSLSTGMTEAFF. For the CDR3, the DNA is TGCGCCAGCAGCCTTTCGACAGGGATGACTGAAGCTTTCTTT.

The J gene is TRBJ2-1, the V gene TRBV11-2; TRBD2 might be the D (5 bases). The CDR3 is 12 residues long. Germline V gene lookup returns CDR1 SGHAT and CDR2 FQNNGV. V dropped 3 bases and J dropped 12 bases, with 12 bases sitting between them. The CDR3 sequence is CASSLAIEGQFF. The CDR3 DNA follows: TGTGCCAGCAGCTTGGCGATAGAGGGGCAGTTCTTC.

The rearrangement links TRBV7-9 to TRBJ2-1; perhaps TRBD1 as D (7 bases). Trimming took off 7 bases at V and 3 bases at J, with 28 bases between the two ends. CDR1 and CDR2 (germline): SEHNR, FQNEAQ (reference sequence). The CDR3 is 19 amino acids. CDR3 coding DNA: TGTGCCAGCACCACCCCGACGACAGGGAGCGGGCGCCTCTACAATGAGCAGTTCTTC. It specifies CASTTPTTGSGRLYNEQFF.

This chain links TRBV7-7 with TRBJ2-1, with 9 nucleotides matching TRBD2. The CDR3 is 16 amino acids. With 5 bases clipped from V and 1 base from J, the junction kept 6 bases outside the gene matches. From germline, CDR1 is SSHAT and CDR2 FNYEAQ (reference sequence). This chain's CDR3 is CASSPVAGASYNEQFF. In nucleotides, the CDR3 is TGTGCCAGCAGCCCAGTAGCGGGAGCATCCTACAATGAGCAGTTCTTC. Variable domain in full (rest from reference TRBV7-7 and TRBJ2-1): GAGVSQSPRYKVTKRGQDVTLRCDPISSHATLYWYQQALGQGPEFLTYFNYEAQPDKSGLPSDRFSAERPEGSISTLTIQRTEQRDSAMYRCASSPVAGASYNEQFFGPGTRLTVL.

The chain is built from TRBV4-1 and TRBJ2-3; the match to TRBD2 covers 9 bases. CDR1 and CDR2 (germline): MGHRA, YSYEKL. This CDR3 has 17 amino acids. V lost 0 bases to trimming and J lost 2 bases; unmatched junction nucleotides: 6. The CDR3 region is CASSQDDSGGHTDTQYF. The CDR3 nucleotides are TGCGCCAGCAGCCAAGACGATAGCGGGGGCCACACAGATACGCAGTATTTT.

The J gene is TRBJ1-1, the V gene TRBV5-1, with D tentatively TRBD1 (6 bases). Trimming left V 2 bases short and J 8 bases short, with 19 bases between. This CDR3 spans 15 amino acids. Germline CDR1 is SGHRS and CDR2 is YFSETQ. As DNA, the CDR3 is TGCGCCAGCAGCTTTGGGGTCCAGGGGCAATCGGAAGCTTTCTTT. It encodes CASSFGVQGQSEAFF.

This chain links TRBV6-5 with TRBJ1-1; 7 bases line up with TRBD1. Germline V gene lookup returns CDR1 MNHEY and CDR2 SVGAGI. The CDR3 runs to 16 residues. J was trimmed by 5 bases and V by 2 bases; bases with no gene match: 11. CDR3: CASSYPRTGKGTEAFF. The DNA for the CDR3 is TGTGCCAGCAGTTACCCCAGGACAGGAAAAGGGACTGAAGCTTTCTTT.

This CDR3 is CASSSGGKISGANVLTF. DNA for the CDR3: TGTGCCAGCAGCTCAGGGGGTAAAATCTCTGGGGCCAACGTCCTGACTTTC. This chain uses TRBV7-9 with TRBJ2-6; 7 bases are a match to TRBD1. The CDR3 is made up of 17 amino acids. The germline CDR1 and CDR2 sequences are SEHNR and FQNEAQ (reference sequence). V was clipped by 4 bases and J by 0 bases; unmatched bases: 6.

In DNA form, the CDR3 reads TGTGCCAGCACAGGGAAAGGGTACGAGCAGTACTTC. The encoded protein is CASTGKGYEQYF. The rearrangement uses TRBV7-8 and TRBJ2-7; maybe TRBD1 (5 bases). The V end was cut by 7 bases, the J end by 4 bases, with 11 bases between. CDR3 length equals 12 residues. The V gene's germline CDR1 is SGHVS and CDR2 FQNEAQ. Combining the CDR3 with reference TRBV7-8 and TRBJ2-7 gives the whole variable domain GAGVSQSPRYKVAKRGQDVALRCDPISGHVSLFWYQQALGQGPEFLTYFQNEAQLDKSGLPSDRFFAERPEGSVSTLKIQRTQQEDSAVYLCASTGKGYEQYFGPGTRLTVT.

V usage is TRBV18 and J usage is TRBJ1-1; tentative D call: TRBD1 (5 bases). V was trimmed by 8 bases and J by 5 bases, leaving 15 bases between them. Germline-derived CDR1 and CDR2 are KGHSH and LQKENI. The CDR3 loop spans 13 amino acids. CDR3 DNA sequence: TGTGCCAGCACGGGGGGTTGGGGTACTGAAGCTTTCTTT. Its protein is CASTGGWGTEAFF.

V is TRBV4-3 and J is TRBJ2-5; 10 positions match TRBD2. CDR1 is LGHNA, CDR2 YSLEER, per germline. V dropped 3 bases and J dropped 7; count of bases not matched to a gene: 8. The length of the CDR3 is 15 residues. CDR3 coding DNA: TGCGCCAGCAGCCAGGCAGCGGGGGGGCTTGGGACCCAGTACTTC. Translating gives CASSQAAGGLGTQYF.

The chain carries TRBV5-4 and TRBJ1-1, with 8 bases fitting TRBD1. J gave up 4 bases and V 5 bases, and 10 bases lay outside the gene matches. The germline CDR1 and CDR2 sequences are SGHNT and YYREEE (reference sequence). CDR3 length: 15 amino acids. In DNA, the CDR3 is TGTGCCAGCAGTTCCCAGACAGGGGAGGGCACTGAAGCTTTCTTT. Translating gives CASSSQTGEGTEAFF. Based on the CDR3 plus reference TRBV5-4 and TRBJ1-1, the full variable domain is ETGVTQSPTHLIKTRGQQVTLRCSSQSGHNTVSWYQQALGQGPQFIFQYYREEENGRGNFPPRFSGLQFPNYSSELNVNALELDDSALYLCASSSQTGEGTEAFFGQGTRLTVV.

About this clone: One end of the junction is discordant with germline, which a read error may explain. This sequence joins TRBV6-4 and TRBJ1-1; a possible D gene is TRBD1 (5 bases). This CDR3 spans 16 amino acids. Germline lookup yields CDR1 MRHNA and CDR2 SNTAGT. The CDR3 DNA reads TGTGCCAGCAGTGAGGGGCAGCCTGCCTTGGCTTTCTTTGGTCCGTGG. It specifies CASSEGQPALAFFGPW.

This chain joins TRBV5-4 and TRBJ1-2; D unresolved. CDR3 length: 14 residues. V lost 1 base, J lost 6 bases, and 13 bases lay in between. Looked up from germline, CDR1 is SGHNT and CDR2 is YYREEE (reference sequence). CDR3: CASSLKNLGHGYTF. The CDR3 coding sequence is TGTGCCAGCAGCTTGAAGAACTTGGGCCATGGCTACACCTTC.

This chain uses TRBV5-1 with TRBJ2-3; 8 bases map to TRBD1. The CDR3 runs to 13 residues. Unmatched junction bases numbered 4, after V lost 7 bases and J lost 3 bases. Per germline, CDR1 SGHRS and CDR2 YFSETQ. CDR3 protein: CASAGGATDTQYF. The CDR3 coding sequence is TGCGCCAGCGCAGGGGGCGCGACAGATACGCAGTATTTT. The full variable domain, its missing parts supplied by reference TRBV5-1 and TRBJ2-3, is KAGVTQTPRYLIKTRGQQVTLSCSPISGHRSVSWYQQTPGQGLQFLFEYFSETQRNKGNFPGRFSGRQFSNSRSEMNVSTLELGDSALYLCASAGGATDTQYFGPGTRLTVL.

CDR3 residues: CASSLVLWPVRENYGYTF. CDR3 coding DNA: TGTGCCAGCAGCTTAGTTCTTTGGCCAGTGAGGGAGAACTATGGCTACACCTTC. The chain recombines TRBV7-2 with TRBJ1-2; D remains ambiguous. Germline CDR1 reads SGHTA; CDR2 reads FQGNSA. Trimming pared 1 base from V and 2 bases from J, leaving 20 bases between. The CDR3 runs 18 residues.

The CDR3 nucleotides are TGTGCCAGCAGTGAAGCAGTAGCGGGGGCAGAGGAGACCCAGTACTTC. Its translation: CASSEAVAGAEETQYF. The chain uses TRBV2 and TRBJ2-5, with TRBD2 matching 9 bases. The CDR3 is 16 residues long. Losses at the gene ends were 0 bases for V and 5 bases for J; bases not matched to a gene: 7. Germline V lookup: CDR1 SNHLY, CDR2 FYNNEI.

This chain uses TRBV19 with TRBJ2-7; TRBD2 matches 12 bases. Germline V lookup: CDR1 LNHDA, CDR2 SQIVND (reference sequence). The CDR3 length is 18 residues. J lost 1 base, V lost 6 bases, and 13 bases had no gene match. Here the CDR3 reads CASSQLAGGRGRSYEQYF. Written as DNA, the CDR3 is TGTGCCAGTAGCCAACTAGCGGGGGGACGCGGTAGGTCCTACGAGCAGTACTTC.

The rearrangement uses TRBV4-1 and TRBJ1-3, with TRBD1 matching 9 bases. The germline V gene encodes CDR1 MGHRA and CDR2 YSYEKL. The CDR3 spans 17 residues. V was pared by 1 base and J by 4 bases, with 8 bases of the junction left unmatched. The CDR3 DNA reads as TGCGCCAGCAGCCAAGCTCCACCGGGACAGGGCGGAAACACCATATATTTT. Its translation: CASSQAPPGQGGNTIYF.

The chain links TRBV5-1 to TRBJ1-4; D unclear. Germline CDR1 SGHRS, CDR2 YFSETQ. The CDR3 spans 14 residues. The V end lost 0 bases, the J end lost 2 bases, and 5 bases lay between the germline ends. CDR3 residues: CASSLALTNEKLFF. Written as DNA, the CDR3 is TGCGCCAGCAGCTTGGCCTTGACTAATGAAAAACTGTTTTTT.

The gene calls are TRBV28 and TRBJ2-7; 8 nucleotides match TRBD2. Germline V lookup: CDR1 MDHEN, CDR2 SYDVKM. Trimming cost V 5 bases and J 3 bases; bases outside gene matches: 3. This CDR3 comprises 13 residues. CDR3 bases: TGTGCCAGCAGTGGAACTAGCGGCTACGAGCAGTACTTC. Residues: CASSGTSGYEQYF.

Here the CDR3 reads CASSFSRLGTEAFF. In nucleotides, the CDR3 is TGTGCCAGCAGCTTCTCTCGTCTCGGCACTGAAGCTTTCTTT. This sequence joins TRBV7-2 and TRBJ1-1; D unclear. Trimming cost V 3 bases and J 4 bases, with 12 bases left between them. The CDR3 is made up of 14 amino acids. Germline values: CDR1 SGHTA, CDR2 FQGNSA.

Only one count was recorded for this clone. The rearrangement links TRBV19 to TRBJ2-3, with 9 bases that match TRBD2. Per germline, CDR1 LNHDA and CDR2 SQIVND (reference sequence). This CDR3 region has 16 residues. Trimming at V came to 5 bases and at J to 2 bases, leaving 8 bases not matched to a gene. The CDR3 nucleotides are TGTGCCAGTAGTCGGGCGGGGGGGCCGATCACAGATACGCAGTATTTT. It is translated as CASSRAGGPITDTQYF.

This clone came up once. The chain recombines TRBV6-1 with TRBJ2-3; D is unclear. The CDR3 runs 14 residues. V dropped 1 base and J dropped 1 base, with 6 bases sitting between them. Germline loops: CDR1 MNHNS, CDR2 SASEGT. The CDR3 nucleotides are TGTGCCAGCAGTGAAGGTCTTGGCACAGATACGCAGTATTTT. This sequence encodes CASSEGLGTDTQYF.

The CDR3 DNA sequence: TGTGCCAGCTCACCAATTAGCGGGAGTCATGAGCAGTTCTTC. This encodes CASSPISGSHEQFF. J is TRBJ2-1 and V is TRBV18; TRBD2 matches at 9 bases. The V gene end was trimmed by 2 bases and the J gene end by 8 bases; junction bases not matched to a gene: 4. CDR1 KGHSH and CDR2 LQKENI come from the germline V gene. The CDR3 runs 14 residues.

The chain couples TRBV18 to TRBJ2-5, with a tentative D call TRBD2 (6 bases). CDR1 is KGHSH, CDR2 LQKENI, per germline. Deletions cut 6 bases from V and 5 bases from J, with 25 bases between. The CDR3 runs to 17 residues. CDR3 sequence reads: CASSPLPQAGLGETQYF. The CDR3 coding sequence is TGTGCCAGCTCTCCCCTTCCACAAGCGGGCCTCGGGGAGACCCAGTACTTC.

This clone was detected only a few times. The V call is TRBV5-1, the J call TRBJ1-2; 7 nucleotides match TRBD1. The V segment lost 0 bases and the J segment 1 base; nucleotides outside the gene matches: 0. The CDR3 loop spans 14 amino acids. Germline loops: CDR1 SGHRS, CDR2 YFSETQ. CDR3 sequence: CASSLGQGNYGYTF. Here the CDR3 DNA reads TGCGCCAGCAGCTTGGGACAGGGTAACTATGGCTACACCTTC.

This clone occurred once. The CDR3 DNA reads TGTGCCAGCAGCCGGTCGTCCCAGGCGGGGGTGACAGATACGCAGTATTTT. It encodes CASSRSSQAGVTDTQYF. The chain is built from TRBV7-3 and TRBJ2-3; 7 bases are shared with TRBD2. The germline V gene encodes CDR1 SGHTA and CDR2 FQGTGA. After removal of 5 bases from V and 3 bases from J, the junction contained 14 bases not matched to a gene. This CDR3 contains 17 residues.